This entry describes one T cell receptor (beta chain). The entry originates in a study of T cell responses to AZD1222 COVID-19 vaccine. The method was immunoSEQ multiplex PCR; TCRdb's version includes in-frame clones alone and lacks a portion of them. The top ten clones hold 9.5% to 10% of a sample with 55,000 to 90,000 clones, roughly 89% of them seen once. The V gene lost 5 bases and the J gene lost 7 bases, with 12 bases spanning the gap. The CDR3 contains 13 residues. Germline V gene data show CDR1 as SGHTA and CDR2 as FQGNSA. The rearrangement links TRBV7-2 to TRBJ1-5; weak D call: TRBD1 (6 bases). This receptor was obtained from an adult in good health. This specimen consisted of peripheral blood, obtained on day 0 of AZD1222 vaccination. CDR3 DNA sequence: TGTGCCAGCAGCACGGATCAGGGGCAGCCCCAGCATTTT. Its translation: CASSTDQGQPQHF.